This T cell receptor beta chain emerged from a study of blood T cell repertoires in COVID-19. Looking at the study overall: The United States, Italy and Spain provided the acute and convalescent COVID-19 samples.

Generated by immunoSEQ multiplex PCR, the TCRdb table keeps only in-frame clones and is missing some. The sample shows under 300,000 clones, around 87% of them seen only once. Enrolled through a virtual design, the participants were between 18 and 89 years of age and came from roughly 22 US areas. The germline gives CDR1 KGHSH, CDR2 LQKENI. The CDR3 runs to 16 residues. Trimming took 3 bases from V and 0 from J, leaving 11 bases between them. The sequencing input was PBMCs or T cells enriched from blood (not recorded which). This sequence was found in a woman between 25 and 40 years old with acute COVID-19. This chain uses TRBV18 with TRBJ1-4, with D possibly being TRBD1 (6 bases). Here the CDR3 reads CASSPRDTATNEKLFF. The CDR3 DNA follows: TGTGCCAGCTCACCTCGGGACACAGCAACTAATGAAAAACTGTTTTTT.